Following are 16 T cell receptor beta chains from one sample sequenced in a study of Graves' ophthalmopathy and Graves' hyperthyroidism. Amplification of the TCR beta CDR3 regions used RNA transcripts (as template). First-round RT-PCR employed HTBI primers, with a second-round multiplex PCR after it. MiXCR, applied by TCRdb to the multiplex PCR reads, yields one record per CDR3 protein. The sample contains some 370,000 distinct CDR3 sequences, approximately 17% of which appear only once. The sample was peripheral blood. The receptors were gathered from an adult woman with stable Graves' hyperthyroidism.

Ten or more counts support this clonotype. This chain uses TRBV10-3 with TRBJ2-5, with 8 bases that match TRBD1. The CDR3 is 15 residues long. The V and J ends lost 6 bases and 5 bases, in that order; junction bases with no gene match: 11. Germline CDR1 reads ENHRY; CDR2 reads SYGVKD. CDR3 nucleotides: TGTGCCATCAGCCCCTCAGACAGGGGATGGGAGACCCAGTACTTC. Encoded protein: CAISPSDRGWETQYF.

This chain joins TRBV12-5 and TRBJ1-5, with D possibly being TRBD1 (5 bases). The germline V and J ends were trimmed by 2 bases and 6 bases, with 11 bases remaining between them. This CDR3 region has 14 residues. The germline V gene has CDR1 LGHNT and CDR2 FRNRAP. The CDR3, as DNA: TGTGCTAGTGGTTTGAACCCAGGGCGTCAGCCCCAGCATTTT. Translating gives CASGLNPGRQPQHF. Together with reference TRBV12-5 and TRBJ1-5, the CDR3 gives the full variable domain: DARVTQTPRHKVTEMGQEVTMRCQPILGHNTVFWYRQTMMQGLELLAYFRNRAPLDDSGMPKDRFSAEMPDATLATLKIQPSEPRDSAVYFCASGLNPGRQPQHFGDGTRLSIL.

The rearrangement uses TRBV12-3 or TRBV12-4 and TRBJ1-5; 7 bases map to TRBD1. J gave up 0 bases and V 6 bases, and 5 bases lay outside the gene matches. This CDR3 contains 15 residues. The CDR3 nucleotides are TGTGCCAGCAGCGGGGGACAGACTAGCAATCAGCCCCAGCATTTT. This translates into CASSGGQTSNQPQHF.

At least ten counts were recorded for this clonotype. The genes are TRBV27 and TRBJ1-2; D is uncertain. Germline CDR1 is MNHEY and CDR2 is SMNVEV (reference sequence). The CDR3 is 16 amino acids. The V end was cut by 4 bases, the J end by 2 bases, with 17 bases between. The CDR3 region has the DNA TGTGCCAGCAGTTCCCTCCGCCAGGAAATGAACTATGGCTACACCTTC. Its protein is CASSSLRQEMNYGYTF.

In its sample, this clonotype was seen many times. The rearrangement links TRBV19 to TRBJ1-1; D perhaps matches TRBD1 (6 bases). Germline assignment: CDR1 LNHDA and CDR2 SQIVND (reference sequence). Trimming stripped 2 bases from V and 1 base from J, with 11 bases between. This CDR3 region has 15 residues. DNA of the CDR3: TGTGCCAGTAGTATACGGGCGACAGGGAACACTGAAGCTTTCTTT. This codes for CASSIRATGNTEAFF.

This clonotype has ten or more counts. The chain is built from TRBV6-2 or TRBV6-3 and TRBJ2-7; a possible D gene is TRBD2 (5 bases). The germline V gene encodes CDR1 MNHEY and CDR2 SVGEGT. CDR3 length: 13 residues. The V and J ends lost 10 bases and 7 bases respectively, with 20 bases between them. The CDR3 protein is CAIKRGLAREQYF. For the CDR3, the DNA is TGTGCCATCAAACGTGGGCTAGCAAGGGAGCAGTACTTC.

This sequence joins TRBV10-3 and TRBJ2-3, with D uncertain. Trimming left V 7 bases short and J 2 bases short, with 7 bases between. The length of the CDR3 is 12 residues. In germline, CDR1 is ENHRY, CDR2 SYGVKD. In DNA, the CDR3 is TGTGCCATCAAAACCTCCACAGATACGCAGTATTTT. Translation: CAIKTSTDTQYF.

This clonotype was detected only a few times. The genes are TRBV5-1 and TRBJ2-7; the match to TRBD2 covers 10 bases. V shed 0 bases and J 6 bases; nucleotides not matched to a gene: 9. CDR1 and CDR2 (germline): SGHRS, YFSETQ. This CDR3 region has 16 residues. The CDR3 region is CASSLAASGRSGEQYF. The CDR3 DNA is TGCGCCAGCAGCTTGGCTGCTAGCGGGAGATCGGGCGAGCAGTACTTC.

CDR3 amino acids: CASRPNIRVTEAFF. DNA for the CDR3: TGTGCCAGCCGCCCCAACATCAGGGTCACTGAAGCTTTCTTT. V is TRBV12-3 or TRBV12-4 and J is TRBJ1-1, with a weak D call TRBD1 (5 bases). The CDR3 loop spans 14 amino acids. Trimming removed 8 bases from V and 4 bases from J, with 17 bases in between.

This clonotype was recorded at least ten times. V and J are TRBV13 and TRBJ2-2; D is unresolved. Germline-derived CDR1 and CDR2 are PRHDT and FYEKMQ (reference sequence). This CDR3 is built from 14 residues. Trimming took off 0 bases at V and 7 bases at J, with 9 bases between the two ends. The CDR3 DNA reads as TGTGCCAGCAGCTTAGGGGACGGACGCGGGGAGCTGTTTTTT. It codes for CASSLGDGRGELFF.

This clonotype has a count of ten or more. V gene TRBV29-1 combines with J gene TRBJ2-5; 7 bases are shared with TRBD2. The CDR3 covers 13 residues. Germline-derived CDR1 and CDR2 are SQVTM and ANQGSEA. The V gene end was trimmed by 5 bases and the J gene end by 2 bases; junction bases not matched to a gene: 5. CDR3 nucleotides: TGCAGCGTTTTGCCTAGCGGACAAGAGACCCAGTACTTC. Amino acids: CSVLPSGQETQYF.

This clonotype was seen repeatedly, ten times or more. The V and J genes are TRBV12-3 or TRBV12-4 and TRBJ1-3; D gene uncertain. V lost 1 base and J lost 4, with 11 bases in between. This CDR3 has 15 amino acids. DNA of the CDR3: TGTGCCAGCAGTTTAGTAGGAGGGAAGGGAAACACCATATATTTT. Translating it yields CASSLVGGKGNTIYF.

There are many counts of this clonotype. The chain recombines TRBV6-1 with TRBJ2-6, with unresolved D. Trimming removed 6 bases from V and 2 bases from J, with 11 bases in between. The CDR3 runs 15 residues. Germline V gene lookup returns CDR1 MNHNS and CDR2 SASEGT. CDR3 sequence (DNA): TGTGCCAGCAGCCAAAGACGGACTGGGGCCAACGTCCTGACTTTC. This codes for CASSQRRTGANVLTF.

In its sample, this clonotype was seen many times. The chain is built from TRBV20-1 and TRBJ1-6; 7 bases fit TRBD1. There are 17 residues in the CDR3. Germline CDR1 and CDR2: DFQATT and SNEGSKA (reference sequence). Unmatched junction bases numbered 11, after V lost 1 base and J lost 5 bases. Here the CDR3 reads CSARAPTGAENNSPLHF. The CDR3 DNA sequence: TGCAGTGCTAGAGCCCCTACAGGGGCCGAGAATAATTCACCCCTCCACTTT.

This clonotype was seen many times. This rearrangement joins TRBV5-6 to TRBJ1-2; D is perhaps TRBD1 (6 bases). Per germline, CDR1 SGHDT and CDR2 YYEEEE. The CDR3 loop spans 15 amino acids. Trimming shortened V by 0 bases and J by 6 bases, and 15 bases separated the two germline ends. CDR3: CASSLEIGGWDGYTF. The CDR3 region has the DNA TGTGCCAGCAGCTTGGAGATAGGGGGATGGGATGGCTACACCTTC.

Concerning this clonotype: At one boundary the junction diverges from the germline segment, which might be a read error. This chain links TRBV20-1 with TRBJ2-7; D gene unclear. This CDR3 spans 11 amino acids. The V gene's germline CDR1 is DFQATT and CDR2 SNEGSKA (reference sequence). CDR3 sequence reads: CGARVDYEQYF. As DNA, the CDR3 is TGCGGTGCTAGAGTAGACTACGAGCAGTACTTC.